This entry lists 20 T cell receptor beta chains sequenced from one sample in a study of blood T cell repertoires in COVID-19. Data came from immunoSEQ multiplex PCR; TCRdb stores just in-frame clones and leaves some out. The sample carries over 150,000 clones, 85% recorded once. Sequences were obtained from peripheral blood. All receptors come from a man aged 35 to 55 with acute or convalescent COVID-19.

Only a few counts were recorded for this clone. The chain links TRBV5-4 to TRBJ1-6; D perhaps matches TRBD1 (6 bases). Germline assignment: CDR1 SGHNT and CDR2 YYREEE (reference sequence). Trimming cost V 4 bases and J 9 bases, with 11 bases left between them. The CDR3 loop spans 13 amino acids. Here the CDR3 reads CASSLQGPSPLHF. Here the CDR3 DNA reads TGTGCCAGCAGCCTACAGGGACCTTCACCCCTCCACTTT.

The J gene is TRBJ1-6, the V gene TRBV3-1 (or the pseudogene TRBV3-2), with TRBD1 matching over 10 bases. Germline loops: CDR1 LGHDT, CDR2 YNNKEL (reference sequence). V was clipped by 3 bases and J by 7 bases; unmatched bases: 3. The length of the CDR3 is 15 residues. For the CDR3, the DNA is TGTGCCAGCAGCCAGACAGGGGGCGTAAATTCACCCCTCCACTTT. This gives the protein CASSQTGGVNSPLHF.

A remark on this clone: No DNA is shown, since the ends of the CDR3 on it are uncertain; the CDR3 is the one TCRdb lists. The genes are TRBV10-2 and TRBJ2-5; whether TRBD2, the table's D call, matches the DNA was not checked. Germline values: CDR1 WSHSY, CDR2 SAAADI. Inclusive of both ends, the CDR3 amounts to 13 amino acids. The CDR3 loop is CASSSSRGGNQYF.

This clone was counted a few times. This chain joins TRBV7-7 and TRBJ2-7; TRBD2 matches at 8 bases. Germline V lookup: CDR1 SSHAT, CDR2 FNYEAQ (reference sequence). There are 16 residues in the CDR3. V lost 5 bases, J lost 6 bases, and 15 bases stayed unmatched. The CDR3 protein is CASSAGGLARISEQYF. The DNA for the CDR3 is TGTGCCAGCAGCGCAGGTGGACTAGCTAGAATCTCCGAGCAGTACTTC.

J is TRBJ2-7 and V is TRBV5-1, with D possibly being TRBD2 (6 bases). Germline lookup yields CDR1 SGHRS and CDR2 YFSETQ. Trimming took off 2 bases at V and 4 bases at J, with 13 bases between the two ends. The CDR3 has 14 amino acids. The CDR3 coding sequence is TGCGCCAGCAGCTTACCGGGACGGGGGTACGAGCAGTACTTC. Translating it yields CASSLPGRGYEQYF.

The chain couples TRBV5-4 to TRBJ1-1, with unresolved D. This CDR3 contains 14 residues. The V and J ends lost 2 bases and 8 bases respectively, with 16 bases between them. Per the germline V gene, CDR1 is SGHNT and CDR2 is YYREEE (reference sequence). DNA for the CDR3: TGTGCCAGCAGCTTACGGGGAACCTTTCTAGAAGCTTTCTTT. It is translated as CASSLRGTFLEAFF.

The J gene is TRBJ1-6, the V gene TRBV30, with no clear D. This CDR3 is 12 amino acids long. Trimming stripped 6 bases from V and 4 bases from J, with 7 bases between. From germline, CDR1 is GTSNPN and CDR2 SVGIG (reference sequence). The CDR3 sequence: CACRRYNSPLHF. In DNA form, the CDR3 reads TGTGCCTGTCGCCGGTATAATTCACCCCTCCACTTT.

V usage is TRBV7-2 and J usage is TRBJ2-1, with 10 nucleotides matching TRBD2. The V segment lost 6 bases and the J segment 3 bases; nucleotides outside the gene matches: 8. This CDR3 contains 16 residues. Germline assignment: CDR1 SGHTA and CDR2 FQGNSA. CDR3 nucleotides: TGTGCCAGCAGACCGGGTAGCGGGGGGAGCTACAATGAGCAGTTCTTC. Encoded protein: CASRPGSGGSYNEQFF.

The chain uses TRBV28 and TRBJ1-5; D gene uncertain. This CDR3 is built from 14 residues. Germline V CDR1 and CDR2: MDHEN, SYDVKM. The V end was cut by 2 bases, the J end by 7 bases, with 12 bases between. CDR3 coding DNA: TGTGCCAGCAGTTTAAAATCGAGGATGCAGCCCCAGCATTTT. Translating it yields CASSLKSRMQPQHF.

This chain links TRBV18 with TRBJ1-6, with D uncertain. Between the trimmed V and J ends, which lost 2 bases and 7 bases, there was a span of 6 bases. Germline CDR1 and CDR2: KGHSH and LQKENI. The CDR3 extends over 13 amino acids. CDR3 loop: CASSPSGNSPLHF. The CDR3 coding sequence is TGTGCCAGCTCACCATCGGGGAATTCACCCCTCCACTTT.

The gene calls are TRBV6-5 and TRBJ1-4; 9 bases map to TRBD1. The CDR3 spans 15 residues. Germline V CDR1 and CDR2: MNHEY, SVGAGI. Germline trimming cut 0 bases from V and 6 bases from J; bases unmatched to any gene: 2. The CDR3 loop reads CASSYSRDRDEKLFF. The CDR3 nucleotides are TGTGCCAGCAGTTACTCGAGGGACAGGGATGAAAAACTGTTTTTT.

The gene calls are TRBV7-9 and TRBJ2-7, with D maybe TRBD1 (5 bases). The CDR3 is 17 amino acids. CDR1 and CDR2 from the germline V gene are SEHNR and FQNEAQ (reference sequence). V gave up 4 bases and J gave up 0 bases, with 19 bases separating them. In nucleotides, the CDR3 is TGTGCCAGCAGCTCCCCCTCGTCAAGGGGTTACTCCTACGAGCAGTACTTC. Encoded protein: CASSSPSSRGYSYEQYF. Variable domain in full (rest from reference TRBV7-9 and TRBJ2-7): DTGVSQNPRHKITKRGQNVTFRCDPISEHNRLYWYRQTLGQGPEFLTYFQNEAQLEKSRLLSDRFSAERPKGSFSTLEIQRTEQGDSAMYLCASSSPSSRGYSYEQYFGPGTRLTVT.

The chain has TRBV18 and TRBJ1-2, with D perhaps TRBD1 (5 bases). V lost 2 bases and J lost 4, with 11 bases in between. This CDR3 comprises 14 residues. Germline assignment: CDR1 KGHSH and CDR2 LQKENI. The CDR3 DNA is TGTGCCAGCTCACCAACACAGGAGGGCTATGGCTACACCTTC. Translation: CASSPTQEGYGYTF. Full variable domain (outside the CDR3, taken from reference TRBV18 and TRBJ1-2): NAGVMQNPRHLVRRRGQEARLRCSPMKGHSHVYWYRQLPEEGLKFMVYLQKENIIDESGMPKERFSAEFPKEGPSILRIQQVVRGDSAAYFCASSPTQEGYGYTFGSGTRLTVV.

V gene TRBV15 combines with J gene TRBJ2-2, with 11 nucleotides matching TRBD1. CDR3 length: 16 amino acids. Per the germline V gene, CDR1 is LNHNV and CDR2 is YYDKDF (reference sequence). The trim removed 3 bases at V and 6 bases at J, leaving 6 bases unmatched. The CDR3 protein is CATSSPGQGVAGELFF. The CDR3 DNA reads TGTGCCACCAGCAGCCCGGGACAGGGGGTGGCCGGGGAGCTGTTTTTT.

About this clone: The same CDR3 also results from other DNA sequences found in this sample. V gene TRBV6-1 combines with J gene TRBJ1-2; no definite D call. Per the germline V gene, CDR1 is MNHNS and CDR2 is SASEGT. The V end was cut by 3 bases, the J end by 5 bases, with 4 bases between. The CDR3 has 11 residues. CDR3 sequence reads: CASSERYGYTF. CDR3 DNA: TGTGCCAGCAGTGAGCGGTATGGCTACACCTTC.

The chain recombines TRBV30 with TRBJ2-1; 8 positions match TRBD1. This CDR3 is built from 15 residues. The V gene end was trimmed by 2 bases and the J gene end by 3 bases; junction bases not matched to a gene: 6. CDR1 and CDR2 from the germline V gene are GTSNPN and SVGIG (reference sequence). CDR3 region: CAWSSGQGNYNEQFF. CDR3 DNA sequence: TGTGCCTGGAGTAGCGGACAGGGTAACTACAATGAGCAGTTCTTC.

The CDR3 protein is CASLTGYSRQFF. CDR3 nucleotide sequence: TGTGCCAGCCTTACAGGTTATTCGCGGCAGTTCTTC. The chain links TRBV2 to TRBJ2-1, with D perhaps TRBD1 (5 bases). The CDR3 extends over 12 amino acids. The V and J ends lost 8 bases and 12 bases respectively, with 17 bases between them. Germline CDR1 and CDR2: SNHLY and FYNNEI. The variable domain in full, with the rest retrieved from reference TRBV2 and TRBJ2-1, is EPEVTQTPSHQVTQMGQEVILRCVPISNHLYFYWYRQILGQKVEFLVSFYNNEISEKSEIFDDQFSVERPDGSNFTLKIRSTKLEDSAMYFCASLTGYSRQFFGPGTRLTVL.

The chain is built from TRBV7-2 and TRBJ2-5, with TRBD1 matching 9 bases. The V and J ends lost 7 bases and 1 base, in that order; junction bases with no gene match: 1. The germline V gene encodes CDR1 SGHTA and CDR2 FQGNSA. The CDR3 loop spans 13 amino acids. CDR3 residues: CASTQGAQETQYF. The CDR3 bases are TGTGCCAGCACACAGGGGGCCCAAGAGACCCAGTACTTC.

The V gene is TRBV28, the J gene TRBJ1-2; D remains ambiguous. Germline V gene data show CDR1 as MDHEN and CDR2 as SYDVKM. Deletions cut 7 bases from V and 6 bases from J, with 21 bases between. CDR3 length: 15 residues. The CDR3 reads CASTSPPGLTNGYTF. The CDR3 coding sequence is TGTGCCAGCACCTCGCCCCCAGGATTGACGAATGGCTACACCTTC.

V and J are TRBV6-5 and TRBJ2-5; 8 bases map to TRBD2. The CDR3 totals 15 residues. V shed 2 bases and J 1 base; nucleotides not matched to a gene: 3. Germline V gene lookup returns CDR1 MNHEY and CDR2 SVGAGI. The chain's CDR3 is CASSYGGGIQETQYF. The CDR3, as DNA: TGTGCCAGCAGTTACGGCGGGGGGATCCAAGAGACCCAGTACTTC.